The 9 T cell receptor beta chains below come from one sample, sequenced in a study of blood T cells in healthy people across ages. With a J-beta primer mix and a sample-barcoded 5' primer, a second PCR ran about 7 to 11 cycles. TCRdb ran MiXCR on the 5' RACE reads and lists one entry per CDR3 protein. The sample records roughly 410,000 distinct CDR3 sequences, roughly half being singletons. The sample comprised blood. These receptors came from a man between 60 and 75 years old in good health.

A few counts support this clonotype. This sequence joins TRBV7-2 and TRBJ2-3; no firm D call. The CDR3 has 12 residues. Deletions cut 5 bases from V and 2 bases from J, with 5 bases between. Germline CDR1 is SGHTA and CDR2 is FQGNSA. The CDR3, as DNA: TGTGCCAGCAGCGCTTACACAGATACGCAGTATTTT. Residues: CASSAYTDTQYF.

This clonotype was seen a single time. This rearrangement joins TRBV4-1 to TRBJ2-7; no firm D call. V lost 0 bases, J lost 0 bases, and 9 bases lay in between. Germline V gene lookup returns CDR1 MGHRA and CDR2 YSYEKL. The CDR3 is 15 residues long. The CDR3 nucleotides read TGCGCCAGCAGCCAAGACTTACCGAGCTCCTACGAGCAGTACTTC. This translates into CASSQDLPSSYEQYF.

The CDR3 sequence is CASRGGQGRADGYTF. CDR3 sequence (DNA): TGTGCCAGCAGGGGGGGCCAGGGAAGGGCCGATGGCTACACCTTC. The chain recombines TRBV27 with TRBJ1-2; tentative D call: TRBD1 (6 bases). The germline gives CDR1 MNHEY, CDR2 SMNVEV (reference sequence). CDR3 length: 15 residues. Between the trimmed V and J ends, which lost 6 bases and 6 bases, there was a span of 20 bases.

This clonotype was recorded many times. This CDR3 is CASSTGTARAHVDTQYF. For the CDR3, the DNA is TGTGCCAGCAGTACCGGGACTGCCCGCGCCCATGTGGATACGCAGTATTTT. V usage is TRBV6-2 or TRBV6-3 and J usage is TRBJ2-3; weak D call: TRBD2 (6 bases). In germline, CDR1 is MNHEY, CDR2 SVGEGT. Trimming shortened V by 5 bases and J by 6 bases, and 24 bases separated the two germline ends. The CDR3 runs 17 residues.

V and J are TRBV16 and TRBJ2-1, with TRBD1 matching over 9 bases. Germline V CDR1 and CDR2: KGHSY, FQNENV. Trimming removed 5 bases from V and 7 bases from J; junction bases left unmatched: 3. This CDR3 comprises 13 residues. CDR3 nucleotides: TGTGCCAGCAGCTTCGACAGGGGGAATGAGCAGTTCTTC. Translated: CASSFDRGNEQFF.

The DNA for the CDR3 is TGTGCCAGCAGCTTGAGCCCCAACAATGAGCAGTTCTTC. Encoded protein: CASSLSPNNEQFF. The chain has TRBV5-5 and TRBJ2-1; no reliable D call. CDR3 size: 13 residues. Trimming took 1 base from V and 5 from J, leaving 7 bases between them. In germline, CDR1 is SGHKS, CDR2 YYEKEE (reference sequence). Supplemented by reference TRBV5-5 and TRBJ2-1, the full variable domain reads DAGVTQSPTHLIKTRGQQVTLRCSPISGHKSVSWYQQVLGQGPQFIFQYYEKEERGRGNFPDRFSARQFPNYSSELNVNALLLGDSALYLCASSLSPNNEQFFGPGTRLTVL.

A single count supports this clonotype. The genes are TRBV6-1 and TRBJ2-4; D might be TRBD1 or TRBD2, each matching 5 bases. Deletions cut 4 bases from V and 8 bases from J, with 18 bases between. Germline V gene lookup returns CDR1 MNHNS and CDR2 SASEGT. CDR3 length: 15 amino acids. CDR3 sequence: CASSGIALQGHIQYF. DNA for the CDR3: TGTGCCAGCAGTGGGATAGCGTTGCAGGGACACATTCAGTACTTC.

The chain couples TRBV18 to TRBJ1-4; TRBD1 aligns across 9 bases. Germline CDR1 and CDR2: KGHSH and LQKENI. CDR3 length: 13 amino acids. The V segment lost 3 bases and the J segment 8 bases; nucleotides outside the gene matches: 1. The CDR3 loop reads CASSPGQGEKLFF. The CDR3 region has the DNA TGTGCCAGCTCACCGGGACAGGGCGAAAAACTGTTTTTT.

This chain's CDR3 is CASSGQTRTVNTGELFF. DNA for the CDR3: TGTGCCAGCAGTGGCCAAACCAGGACAGTGAACACCGGGGAGCTGTTTTTT. This chain joins TRBV12-3 or TRBV12-4 and TRBJ2-2; D might be TRBD1 (6 bases). The CDR3 sequence is 17 residues long. Trimming removed 5 bases at V and 1 base at J, with 17 bases between.